The clone carrying this TCR beta chain has just a few counts. Unique molecular identifier tags were affixed to discrete cDNA molecules. One entry per CDR3 protein results from TCRdb running MiXCR on the 5' RACE reads. The sample carries about 61,000 distinct CDR3 sequences, about 12% recorded once. This CDR3 has 16 amino acids. Germline trimming cut 6 bases from V and 8 bases from J; bases unmatched to any gene: 12. Germline V lookup: CDR1 SGHTS, CDR2 YDEGEE. The data were obtained in a study of early T cells in non-severe SARS-CoV-2 infection. The chain carries TRBV5-8 and TRBJ2-4, with TRBD1 matching over 12 bases. Specimen: whole blood, collected at baseline. This receptor was identified in an adult who was a healthcare worker with PCR-confirmed SARS-CoV-2 infection or an uninfected control (not recorded which). The donor label of this sample is uncertain. CDR3 in DNA: TGTGCCAGCAACGTCCCGGGACAGGGGGCTTCGGACATTCAGTACTTC. Translation: CASNVPGQGASDIQYF.